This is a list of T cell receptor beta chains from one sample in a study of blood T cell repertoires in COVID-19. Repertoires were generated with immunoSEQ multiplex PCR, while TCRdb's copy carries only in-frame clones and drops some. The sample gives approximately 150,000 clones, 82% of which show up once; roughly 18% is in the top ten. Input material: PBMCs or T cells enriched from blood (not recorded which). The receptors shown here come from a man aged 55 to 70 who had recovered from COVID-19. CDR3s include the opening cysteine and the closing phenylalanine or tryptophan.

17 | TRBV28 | CASRARDYRGKSDTQYF
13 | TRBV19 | CASSPQGGQPQHF
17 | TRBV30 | CAWSARTGGIGQETQYF
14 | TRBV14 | CASSRGTITDTQYF
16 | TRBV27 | CASSSIGADSNQPQHF
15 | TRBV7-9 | CASSLGDSGGDEQFF
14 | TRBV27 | CASISGTGGYEQYF
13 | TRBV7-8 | CASSSDRTKGYTF
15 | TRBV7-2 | CASSLDAGGGTEAFF
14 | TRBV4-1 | CASSQEGRGTEAFF